These 21 T cell receptor beta chains share one sample of origin, sequenced in a study of CD8 T cells in Susac syndrome. The RNA input was 0.5 to 1 ug, and it was reverse transcribed with random hexamers. TCRdb redid the calling of the immunoSEQ multiplex PCR reads with MiXCR, one entry per CDR3 protein. The sample carries fewer than 150,000 distinct CDR3 sequences, approximately 95% recorded once. The sample was CD8+ T cells from PBMCs. The receptors originated from a human donor with Susac syndrome.

V and J are TRBV9 and TRBJ1-2; 8 bases are a match to TRBD1. The CDR3 length is 14 residues. Trimming removed 2 bases from V and 4 bases from J; junction bases left unmatched: 4. Per the germline V gene, CDR1 is SGDLS and CDR2 is YYNGEE. The CDR3 DNA is TGTGCCAGCAGCGTCCCGGGACAGGTCTATGGCTACACCTTC. Translated: CASSVPGQVYGYTF. The whole variable domain, remainder taken from reference TRBV9 and TRBJ1-2, is DSGVTQTPKHLITATGQRVTLRCSPRSGDLSVYWYQQSLDQGLQFLIQYYNGEERAKGNILERFSAQQFPDLHSELNLSSLELGDSALYFCASSVPGQVYGYTFGSGTRLTVV.

The CDR3 nucleotides are TGTGCCAGCAGCTTATTAAGGGAATACGACTCTGGGGCCAACGTCCTGACTTTC. This gives the protein CASSLLREYDSGANVLTF. V usage is TRBV11-2 and J usage is TRBJ2-6; D unresolved. The CDR3 has 18 amino acids. V was pared by 2 bases and J by 0 bases, with 14 bases between. Per germline, CDR1 SGHAT and CDR2 FQNNGV.

The CDR3 DNA reads TGCGCCAGCAGCCGAGACAGGGGACCTGATGTAAATCTCTATGGCTACACCTTC. This gives the protein CASSRDRGPDVNLYGYTF. The V and J genes are TRBV4-1 and TRBJ1-2; 8 nucleotides align to TRBD1. This CDR3 is built from 18 residues. The V and J ends lost 4 bases and 4 bases, in that order; junction bases with no gene match: 17. Germline V gives CDR1 MGHRA, CDR2 YSYEKL.

The CDR3 DNA reads as TGTGCCAGCAGCCAAAGAGGGACTAGCGTAAACATTCAGTACTTC. Residues: CASSQRGTSVNIQYF. The V gene is TRBV3-1, the J gene TRBJ2-4, with 10 positions matching TRBD2. Germline values: CDR1 LGHDT, CDR2 YNNKEL (reference sequence). After removal of 2 bases from V and 6 bases from J, the junction contained 4 bases not matched to a gene. CDR3 length equals 15 residues.

This chain joins TRBV20-1 and TRBJ2-7, with D uncertain. In germline, CDR1 is DFQATT, CDR2 SNEGSKA (reference sequence). Trimming took 1 base from V and 5 from J, leaving 6 bases between them. This CDR3 region has 11 residues. CDR3 nucleotides: TGCAGTGCTAGAGGTAGCAACGAGCAGTACTTC. Residues: CSARGSNEQYF.

This chain links TRBV7-6 with TRBJ1-1; D gene uncertain. The CDR3 covers 13 residues. Trimming left V 2 bases short and J 4 bases short, with 8 bases between. Per the germline V gene, CDR1 is SGHVS and CDR2 is FNYEAQ. This CDR3 is CASSLIGGTEAFF. CDR3 coding DNA: TGTGCCAGCAGCTTAATCGGAGGCACTGAAGCTTTCTTT.

Here the CDR3 DNA reads TGTGCCAGCAGTTTATTAGATCGGAATGAGCAGTTCTTC. Translation gives CASSLLDRNEQFF. J is TRBJ2-1 and V is TRBV27, with D unresolved. The V gene's germline CDR1 is MNHEY and CDR2 SMNVEV (reference sequence). This CDR3 is built from 13 residues. V dropped 1 base and J dropped 7 bases, with 8 bases sitting between them.

V is TRBV2 and J is TRBJ1-2, with 9 bases identical to TRBD1. Germline V gene lookup returns CDR1 SNHLY and CDR2 FYNNEI. The CDR3 has 13 amino acids. Trimming removed 2 bases from V and 7 bases from J; junction bases left unmatched: 2. CDR3 bases: TGTGCCAGCAGTGAAACAGGGGGCTCTGGCTACACCTTC. It codes for CASSETGGSGYTF.

V and J are TRBV9 and TRBJ2-4; D is perhaps TRBD1 (6 bases). The ends were cut back, 3 bases at V and 6 bases at J, with 13 bases in the middle. There are 14 residues in the CDR3. Germline V lookup: CDR1 SGDLS, CDR2 YYNGEE. CDR3 residues: CASSARVGGNIQYF. CDR3 sequence (DNA): TGTGCCAGCAGCGCACGGGTAGGGGGAAACATTCAGTACTTC.

The V gene is TRBV6-4, the J gene TRBJ2-7; possibly TRBD1 or TRBD2 for D (6 bases each). The CDR3 has 14 residues. The V gene lost 9 bases and the J gene lost 0 bases, with 15 bases spanning the gap. CDR1 MRHNA and CDR2 SNTAGT come from the germline V gene. As DNA, the CDR3 is TGTGCCAGGCAGGGGCTAGCGAGCTCCTACGAGCAGTACTTC. It encodes CARQGLASSYEQYF.

The chain joins TRBV9 to TRBJ2-1; no reliable D call. The germline CDR1 and CDR2 sequences are SGDLS and YYNGEE. V dropped 0 bases and J dropped 0 bases, with 7 bases sitting between them. This CDR3 comprises 15 residues. CDR3 sequence (DNA): TGTGCCAGCAGCGTAGAGAAAAGCTCCTACAATGAGCAGTTCTTC. This encodes CASSVEKSSYNEQFF.

In nucleotides, the CDR3 is TGTGCCAGCACCGCCACCCTCTGGGGCAACTATGGCTACACCTTC. Translated, it gives CASTATLWGNYGYTF. The chain couples TRBV2 to TRBJ1-2, with a weak D call TRBD1 (5 bases). This CDR3 spans 15 amino acids. Germline V gene lookup returns CDR1 SNHLY and CDR2 FYNNEI. Trimming stripped 7 bases from V and 2 bases from J, with 17 bases between. Drawing the rest from reference TRBV2 and TRBJ1-2, the complete variable domain is EPEVTQTPSHQVTQMGQEVILRCVPISNHLYFYWYRQILGQKVEFLVSFYNNEISEKSEIFDDQFSVERPDGSNFTLKIRSTKLEDSAMYFCASTATLWGNYGYTFGSGTRLTVV.

J is TRBJ2-3 and V is TRBV2; D could derive from TRBD1 or TRBD2 (7 bases each). The ends were cut back, 0 bases at V and 3 bases at J, with 19 bases in the middle. The CDR3 has 18 residues. Germline CDR1 and CDR2: SNHLY and FYNNEI. The CDR3 here is CASSEAPHQGGLTDTQYF. The CDR3 DNA reads TGTGCCAGCAGTGAAGCGCCCCACCAGGGGGGGCTAACAGATACGCAGTATTTT.

The rearrangement joins TRBV29-1 to TRBJ2-7, with a possible D match to TRBD2 (6 bases). The CDR3 contains 14 residues. The V gene lost 2 bases and the J gene lost 0 bases, with 11 bases spanning the gap. The germline CDR1 and CDR2 sequences are SQVTM and ANQGSEA. The CDR3 nucleotides are TGCAGCGTTGAATGGGGCGGGGACTCCTACGAGCAGTACTTC. The encoded protein is CSVEWGGDSYEQYF.

The V gene is TRBV7-9, the J gene TRBJ2-1; maybe TRBD2 (5 bases). The CDR3 length is 14 residues. Germline V lookup: CDR1 SEHNR, CDR2 FQNEAQ (reference sequence). Trimming stripped 5 bases from V and 5 bases from J, with 13 bases between. The CDR3 region has the DNA TGTGCCAGCAGCCCCAACGGACTCGACAATGAGCAGTTCTTC. Translating it yields CASSPNGLDNEQFF. Drawing the rest from reference TRBV7-9 and TRBJ2-1, the complete variable domain is DTGVSQNPRHKITKRGQNVTFRCDPISEHNRLYWYRQTLGQGPEFLTYFQNEAQLEKSRLLSDRFSAERPKGSFSTLEIQRTEQGDSAMYLCASSPNGLDNEQFFGPGTRLTVL.

This chain connects TRBV9 to TRBJ1-1; the D is unclear. Germline V gives CDR1 SGDLS, CDR2 YYNGEE. V lost 4 bases, J lost 5 bases, and 15 bases lay in between. CDR3 length: 14 amino acids. CDR3 in DNA: TGTGCCAGCAGCCCAGGCGGGGAGGGAACTGAAGCTTTCTTT. Its protein product is CASSPGGEGTEAFF.

V gene TRBV5-1 combines with J gene TRBJ1-2, with D unclear. Germline values: CDR1 SGHRS, CDR2 YFSETQ. CDR3 length equals 13 residues. V was shortened by 4 bases and J by 8 bases, with 15 bases between the two germline ends. The CDR3 reads CASSAESGPGYTF. CDR3 coding DNA: TGCGCCAGCAGCGCGGAATCTGGCCCAGGCTACACCTTC.

The chain carries TRBV29-1 and TRBJ2-3; D gene uncertain. V shed 1 base and J shed 6 bases, with 8 bases lying between them. The CDR3 is 12 amino acids. In germline, CDR1 is SQVTM, CDR2 ANQGSEA. The CDR3 loop reads CSVEAPTDTQYF. The DNA for the CDR3 is TGCAGCGTTGAAGCTCCAACGGATACGCAGTATTTT.

The chain couples TRBV11-2 to TRBJ2-3; D not resolved. Germline lookup yields CDR1 SGHAT and CDR2 FQNNGV. This CDR3 has 15 residues. The V gene lost 5 bases and the J gene lost 4 bases, with 16 bases spanning the gap. CDR3 sequence reads: CASSPPSQMPDTQYF. The CDR3 DNA follows: TGTGCCAGCAGCCCCCCGAGCCAGATGCCAGATACGCAGTATTTT.

The V gene is TRBV20-1, the J gene TRBJ1-1; D is perhaps TRBD1 (5 bases). V lost 6 bases and J 1 base, leaving 18 bases between the germline ends. The CDR3 extends over 15 amino acids. Germline V CDR1 and CDR2: DFQATT, SNEGSKA (reference sequence). The CDR3, as DNA: TGCAGTGCGGCGGGTTTTGGGACGCAGAACACTGAAGCTTTCTTT. Amino acids: CSAAGFGTQNTEAFF.

This chain connects TRBV28 to TRBJ2-7, with D unresolved. V was cut by 6 bases and J by 6 bases, with 18 bases left in between. Germline-derived CDR1 and CDR2 are MDHEN and SYDVKM. The CDR3 spans 14 residues. CDR3 sequence (DNA): TGTGCCAGCAGCCTTAACTTAGTGGCCTTCGAGCAGTACTTC. This gives the protein CASSLNLVAFEQYF.